This record concerns one T cell receptor beta chain sequence. Its matching antigen is unknown. Germline V lookup: CDR1 LNHDA, CDR2 SQIVND (reference sequence). The V segment lost 0 bases and the J segment 4 bases; nucleotides outside the gene matches: 2. CDR3 size: 15 residues. The data originate from a study of OX40 agonist ivuxolimab in advanced cancers. Across the study: Participants, 65% to 85% male, averaged roughly 60 years of age, ranging from roughly 23 to 80.

The repertoire was sequenced with immunoSEQ multiplex PCR; TCRdb's copy has only in-frame clones and lacks some. The sample comprises roughly 57,000 clones, around 84% of which are singletons, and 2.4% rests with the top ten. Cycle 7 day 1, cycle 4 day 1, and baseline were the timepoints at which blood was sampled. Findings and limits, study-wide: CD4+ and CD8+ blood T cells expanded clonally by week 6 at 0.1 to 3.0 mg/kg.

This receptor was taken from an adult with an advanced solid tumor such as melanoma, head and neck, liver or kidney cancer. The chain is built from TRBV19 and TRBJ1-2; 10 bases align to TRBD1. This specimen was CD4+ or CD8+ T cells sorted from blood, taken in a trial of the OX40 agonist ivuxolimab. CDR3 residues: CASSIEWTGGYGYTF. CDR3 DNA sequence: TGTGCCAGTAGTATAGAGTGGACAGGGGGCTATGGCTACACCTTC.